This T cell receptor beta chain was captured in a study of blood T cell repertoires in COVID-19. The trim removed 8 bases at V and 6 bases at J, leaving 11 bases unmatched. CDR1 and CDR2 from the germline V gene are MGHRA and YSYEKL. This CDR3 contains 14 residues. Clones were sequenced by immunoSEQ multiplex PCR, and TCRdb holds only the in-frame ones, with some missing. In the table there are 100,000 to 130,000 clones, 80% to 95% of which are singletons. The chain couples TRBV4-1 to TRBJ2-7; 9 positions agree with TRBD1. This TCR was recovered from a woman younger than 45 with acute or convalescent COVID-19. Material: peripheral blood. CDR3 sequence: CASGPTGGSGEQYF. CDR3 sequence (DNA): TGCGCCAGCGGACCGACAGGGGGATCTGGCGAGCAGTACTTC.